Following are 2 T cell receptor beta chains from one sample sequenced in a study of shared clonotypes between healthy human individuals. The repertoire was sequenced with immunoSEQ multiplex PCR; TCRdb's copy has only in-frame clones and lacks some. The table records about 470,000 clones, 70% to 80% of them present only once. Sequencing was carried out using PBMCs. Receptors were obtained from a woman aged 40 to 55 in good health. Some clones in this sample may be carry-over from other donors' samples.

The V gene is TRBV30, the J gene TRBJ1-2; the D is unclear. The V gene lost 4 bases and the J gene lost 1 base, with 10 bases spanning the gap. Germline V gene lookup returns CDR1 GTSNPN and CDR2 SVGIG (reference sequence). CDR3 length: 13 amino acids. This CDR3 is CAWNNGFNYGYTF. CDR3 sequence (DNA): TGTGCCTGGAACAACGGATTTAACTATGGCTACACCTTC.

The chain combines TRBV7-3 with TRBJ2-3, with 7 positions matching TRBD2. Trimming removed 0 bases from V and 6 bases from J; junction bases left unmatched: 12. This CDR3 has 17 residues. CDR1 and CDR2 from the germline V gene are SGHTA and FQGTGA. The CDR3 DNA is TGTGCCAGCAGCTTAACCTATGGAGCGGGGCCAGGGGATACGCAGTATTTT. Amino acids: CASSLTYGAGPGDTQYF.